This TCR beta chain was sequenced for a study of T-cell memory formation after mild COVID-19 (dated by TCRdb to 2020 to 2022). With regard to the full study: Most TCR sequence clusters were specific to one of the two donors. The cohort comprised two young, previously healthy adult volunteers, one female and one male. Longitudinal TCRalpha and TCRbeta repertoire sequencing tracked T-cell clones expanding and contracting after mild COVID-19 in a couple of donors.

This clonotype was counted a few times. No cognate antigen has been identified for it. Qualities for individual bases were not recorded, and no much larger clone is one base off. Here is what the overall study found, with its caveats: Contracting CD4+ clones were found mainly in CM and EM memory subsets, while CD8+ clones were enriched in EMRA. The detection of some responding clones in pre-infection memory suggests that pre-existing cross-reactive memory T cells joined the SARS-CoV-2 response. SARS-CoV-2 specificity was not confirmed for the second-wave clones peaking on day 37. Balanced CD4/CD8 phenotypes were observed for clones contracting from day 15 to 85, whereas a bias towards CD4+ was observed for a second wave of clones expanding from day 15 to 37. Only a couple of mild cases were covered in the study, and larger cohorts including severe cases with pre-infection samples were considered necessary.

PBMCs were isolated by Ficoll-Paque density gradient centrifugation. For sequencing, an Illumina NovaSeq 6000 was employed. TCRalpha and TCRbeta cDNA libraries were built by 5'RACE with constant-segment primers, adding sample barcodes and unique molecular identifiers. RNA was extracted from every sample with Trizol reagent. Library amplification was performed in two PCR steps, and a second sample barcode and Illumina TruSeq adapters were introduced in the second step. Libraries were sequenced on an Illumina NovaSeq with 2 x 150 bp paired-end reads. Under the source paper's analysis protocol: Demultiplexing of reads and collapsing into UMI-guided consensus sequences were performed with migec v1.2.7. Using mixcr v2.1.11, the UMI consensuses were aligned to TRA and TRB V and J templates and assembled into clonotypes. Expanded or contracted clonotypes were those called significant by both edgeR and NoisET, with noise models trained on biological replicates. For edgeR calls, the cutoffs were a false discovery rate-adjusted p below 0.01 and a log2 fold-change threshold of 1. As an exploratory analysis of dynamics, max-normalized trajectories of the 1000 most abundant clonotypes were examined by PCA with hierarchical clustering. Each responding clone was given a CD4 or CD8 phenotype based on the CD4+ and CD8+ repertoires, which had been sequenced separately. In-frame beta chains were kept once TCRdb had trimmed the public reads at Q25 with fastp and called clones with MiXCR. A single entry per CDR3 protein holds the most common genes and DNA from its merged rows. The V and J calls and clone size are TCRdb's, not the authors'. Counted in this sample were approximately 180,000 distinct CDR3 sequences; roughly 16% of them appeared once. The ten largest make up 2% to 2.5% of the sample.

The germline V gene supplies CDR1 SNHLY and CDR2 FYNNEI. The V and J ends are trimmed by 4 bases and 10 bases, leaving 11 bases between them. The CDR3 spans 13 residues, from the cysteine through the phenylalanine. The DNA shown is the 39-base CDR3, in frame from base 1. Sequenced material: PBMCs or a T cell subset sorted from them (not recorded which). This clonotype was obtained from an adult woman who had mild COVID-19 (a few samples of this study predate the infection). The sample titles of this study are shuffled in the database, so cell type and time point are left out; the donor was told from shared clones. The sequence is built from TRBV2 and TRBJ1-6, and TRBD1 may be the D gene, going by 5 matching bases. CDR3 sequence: CASSGEGKSPLHF. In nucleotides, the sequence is TGTGCCAGCAGTGGGGAGGGGAAATCACCCCTCCACTTT.